These 25 T cell receptor beta chains were sequenced from one sample in a study of breast tumors, draining lymph nodes, adjacent tissues. TCRdb itself ran the multiplex PCR reads through MiXCR, one entry per CDR3 protein. In the table there are 150,000 to 200,000 distinct CDR3 sequences, 30% to 40% of which are singletons. Breast cancer patients provided tissue from their axillary draining lymph nodes. The specimen was axillary lymph node tissue. These receptor sequences come from a female donor with breast cancer. Some clones in this sample may be carry-over from other donors' samples.

This clonotype has ten or more counts. The chain couples TRBV20-1 to TRBJ1-5; D is ambiguous. CDR3 length: 13 residues. The ends were cut back, 1 base at V and 2 bases at J, with 6 bases in the middle. Per germline, CDR1 DFQATT and CDR2 SNEGSKA (reference sequence). The CDR3 bases are TGCAGTGCTAGAGGCCCGGGCAATCAGCCCCAGCATTTT. Translating it yields CSARGPGNQPQHF.

The chain recombines TRBV5-1 with TRBJ2-7; D possibly corresponds to TRBD1 (5 bases). The CDR3 extends over 14 amino acids. CDR1 is SGHRS and CDR2 is YFSETQ in the germline V gene. Trimming took 3 bases from V and 1 from J, leaving 11 bases between them. The CDR3 loop reads CASSSRGGSYEQYF. Here the CDR3 DNA reads TGCGCCAGCAGCTCAAGGGGTGGATCCTACGAGCAGTACTTC.

This clonotype was picked up many times. The genes are TRBV10-3 and TRBJ2-3, with D perhaps matching TRBD2 (7 bases). Germline lookup yields CDR1 ENHRY and CDR2 SYGVKD. Trimming took 2 bases from V and 0 from J, leaving 24 bases between them. There are 20 residues in the CDR3. The CDR3, as DNA: TGTGCCATCAGTGAGATCCGGGGGGCAGGGAGAGGAAGTAGCACAGATACGCAGTATTTT. Protein: CAISEIRGAGRGSSTDTQYF.

This chain uses TRBV19 with TRBJ1-1; no reliable D call. This CDR3 region has 16 residues. Trimming pared 5 bases from V and 0 bases from J, leaving 16 bases between. Per germline, CDR1 LNHDA and CDR2 SQIVND (reference sequence). CDR3 nucleotide sequence: TGTGCCAGTAGTCGATCTCGACAAGGGATGAACACTGAAGCTTTCTTT. Encoded protein: CASSRSRQGMNTEAFF.

This clonotype was detected many times. The V and J genes are TRBV12-3 or TRBV12-4 and TRBJ2-3; D perhaps matches TRBD2 (6 bases). This CDR3 region has 15 residues. V shed 3 bases and J shed 5 bases, with 15 bases lying between them. CDR3 in amino acids: CASSFRGSGLDTQYF. The CDR3 region has the DNA TGTGCCAGCAGTTTCCGTGGGAGCGGGTTAGATACGCAGTATTTT.

In this sample, this clonotype turned up a few times. J is TRBJ1-1 and V is TRBV11-2; D perhaps matches TRBD1 (6 bases). This CDR3 is 12 amino acids long. Germline V gene sequence: CDR1 SGHAT, CDR2 FQNNGV. V lost 4 bases and J 10 bases, leaving 13 bases between the germline ends. This chain's CDR3 is CASSWAGEGAFF. In DNA form, the CDR3 reads TGTGCCAGCAGCTGGGCAGGGGAGGGAGCTTTCTTT.

This clonotype was counted many times. The rearrangement joins TRBV5-6 to TRBJ2-2, with 7 bases identical to TRBD2. This CDR3 contains 15 residues. V was clipped by 2 bases and J by 4 bases; unmatched bases: 5. Germline V CDR1 and CDR2: SGHDT, YYEEEE. The CDR3 region is CASSFIGRTTGELFF. DNA of the CDR3: TGTGCCAGCAGCTTCATCGGGAGGACCACCGGGGAGCTGTTTTTT.

For this clonotype: Because it lacks the conserved phenylalanine or tryptophan at the end, this CDR3 is likely a read error. The DNA is omitted, as the CDR3 cannot be located on it reliably, and the CDR3 follows TCRdb's listing. The CDR3 loop is CASSPGDR. The chain has TRBV28 and TRBJ2-3; the table's D call, TRBD1, was not checked against the DNA. The germline V gene has CDR1 MDHEN and CDR2 SYDVKM. Ends included, the CDR3 has 8 residues.

In this sample, this clonotype turned up many times. The chain is built from TRBV7-2 and TRBJ2-5; D is unclear. The CDR3 has 16 residues. The germline gives CDR1 SGHTA, CDR2 FQGNSA. Trimming shortened V by 1 base and J by 5 bases, and 17 bases separated the two germline ends. Written as DNA, the CDR3 is TGTGCCAGCAGCTTAGACGCGAGACCCAATTGGGAGACCCAGTACTTC. This codes for CASSLDARPNWETQYF.

The gene calls are TRBV5-6 and TRBJ1-6; D call uncertain. Trimming took 3 bases from V and 9 from J, leaving 4 bases between them. Looked up from germline, CDR1 is SGHDT and CDR2 is YYEEEE. The CDR3 totals 11 residues. The CDR3 bases are TGTGCCAGCAGCTCGGGTTCACCCCTCCACTTT. Encoded protein: CASSSGSPLHF.

This chain joins TRBV6-2 or TRBV6-3 and TRBJ2-3, with 9 nucleotides matching TRBD1. Germline V lookup: CDR1 MNHEY, CDR2 SVGEGT. V was pared by 2 bases and J by 3 bases, with 6 bases of the junction left unmatched. The CDR3 runs 16 residues. Here the CDR3 DNA reads TGTGCCAGCAGTTACCACAGGGGGCTGAGGACAGATACGCAGTATTTT. Protein product: CASSYHRGLRTDTQYF.

This clonotype was observed many times. CDR3 region: CASSRDFQETQYF. CDR3 bases: TGTGCCAGCAGCCGGGACTTTCAAGAGACCCAGTACTTC. The V and J genes are TRBV12-3 or TRBV12-4 and TRBJ2-5; tentative D call: TRBD2 (6 bases). This CDR3 is built from 13 residues. Trimming pared 6 bases from V and 2 bases from J, leaving 10 bases between.

Comments on this clonotype: This CDR3 fails to terminate in the conserved phenylalanine or tryptophan, so it likely reflects a read error. The chain is built from TRBV7-2 and TRBJ1-5; D unresolved. CDR1 is SGHTA and CDR2 is FQGNSA in the germline V gene. The CDR3 runs 13 residues. V was pared by 2 bases and J by 3 bases, with 5 bases between. The CDR3: CASSLSNNQPQHG. The DNA of the CDR3 is TGTGCCAGCAGCTTATCGAACAATCAGCCCCAGCATGGT.

The V and J genes are TRBV12-3 or TRBV12-4 and TRBJ2-1; D gene uncertain. Trimming took 2 bases from V and 6 from J, leaving 5 bases between them. The CDR3 consists of 12 residues. CDR3 sequence: CASSLYSNEQFF. As DNA, the CDR3 is TGTGCCAGCAGTTTATATAGCAATGAGCAGTTCTTC.

This clonotype was observed at least ten times. A much larger clone sits a single nucleotide away, making a read error possible. V is TRBV12-3 or TRBV12-4 and J is TRBJ2-3, with D perhaps TRBD1 (6 bases). V lost 6 bases, J lost 2 bases, and 12 bases lay in between. There are 14 residues in the CDR3. DNA for the CDR3: TGTGCCAGCAGCTTCAGGGGCGTCACAGATACGCAGTATTTT. It specifies CASSFRGVTDTQYF.

The chain is built from TRBV20-1 and TRBJ2-4, with a weak D call TRBD1 (5 bases). The germline gives CDR1 DFQATT, CDR2 SNEGSKA (reference sequence). CDR3 length: 19 residues. V was trimmed by 0 bases and J by 2 bases, leaving 23 bases between them. CDR3 protein: CSARDLFEEGRDTKNIQYF. In DNA, the CDR3 is TGCAGTGCTAGAGATCTATTCGAAGAAGGCAGGGATACCAAAAACATTCAGTACTTC.

This clonotype came up many times. An end of the junction differs from the germline gene, which may be a read error. The chain combines TRBV12-3 or TRBV12-4 with TRBJ1-5; the D is unclear. There are 13 residues in the CDR3. CDR3 amino acids: CASSLLPNEPQHF. In DNA form, the CDR3 reads TGTGCCAGCAGTTTATTGCCCAATGAGCCCCAGCATTTT.

This clonotype was recorded a few times. The CDR3 region has the DNA TGTGCCAGCAGCTCCACCAGGACAGGGGGCGTTTGGGAAGCTTTCTTT. Translating gives CASSSTRTGGVWEAFF. J is TRBJ1-1 and V is TRBV7-9, with 11 bases that match TRBD1. The V segment lost 4 bases and the J segment 8 bases; nucleotides outside the gene matches: 12. This CDR3 region has 16 residues. Germline lookup yields CDR1 SEHNR and CDR2 FQNEAQ (reference sequence).

With respect to this clonotype: Given the absence of the conserved phenylalanine or tryptophan at the CDR3 end, a read error is likely. The chain combines TRBV20-1 with TRBJ2-7; D is unresolved. The CDR3 is made up of 15 amino acids. V was cut by 4 bases and J by 1 base, with 17 bases left in between. Germline V gene sequence: CDR1 DFQATT, CDR2 SNEGSKA (reference sequence). The CDR3 reads CSATRPDGLSYEQYL. For the CDR3, the DNA is TGCAGTGCTACTCGACCGGACGGCCTTTCCTACGAGCAGTACCTC.

This clonotype occurred a few times. A much larger clone differs by one base, so this may be a read error. The CDR3 loop is CASSFPAGGTTSTHEQYF. CDR3 nucleotides: TGTGCCAGCAGTTTCCCGGCGGGGGGAACCACCTCAACCCACGAGCAGTACTTC. The V and J genes are TRBV7-6 and TRBJ2-7, with 8 bases fitting TRBD2. Germline V gene lookup returns CDR1 SGHVS and CDR2 FNYEAQ. V lost 6 bases and J lost 5; bases outside the gene matches: 21. The CDR3 has 18 residues.

The sample holds many counts of this clonotype. V usage is TRBV30 and J usage is TRBJ1-5, with TRBD1 identical over 8 bases. Looked up from germline, CDR1 is GTSNPN and CDR2 is SVGIG (reference sequence). The CDR3 consists of 14 residues. The junction had 10 bases not matched to a gene; V was cut back by 7 bases and J by 5 bases. This CDR3 reads CAFQTGARDQPQHF. CDR3 in DNA: TGTGCCTTTCAGACAGGGGCCAGGGATCAGCCCCAGCATTTT.

This clonotype was seen many times. The chain combines TRBV2 with TRBJ2-7; 7 positions agree with TRBD1. This CDR3 has 14 residues. In germline, CDR1 is SNHLY, CDR2 FYNNEI. V shed 7 bases, J shed 2 bases, and the junction held 8 bases outside the gene matches. The CDR3 is CASKGDRRTYEQYF. The CDR3 nucleotides are TGTGCCAGCAAGGGGGACAGACGAACCTACGAGCAGTACTTC.

This clonotype was recorded at least ten times. The CDR3 loop is CASSSQTSGGSYEQYF. The DNA for the CDR3 is TGTGCCAGCAGTTCCCAGACTAGCGGGGGCTCCTACGAGCAGTACTTC. This chain links TRBV6-1 with TRBJ2-7, with 12 nucleotides matching TRBD2. Germline V gene sequence: CDR1 MNHNS, CDR2 SASEGT. The V and J ends lost 5 bases and 0 bases, in that order; junction bases with no gene match: 5. CDR3 length: 16 amino acids.

This clonotype was recorded a few times. This chain connects TRBV7-2 to TRBJ1-1; D remains ambiguous. CDR1 and CDR2 from the germline V gene are SGHTA and FQGNSA. CDR3 size: 13 residues. The V end lost 4 bases, the J end lost 7 bases, and 13 bases lay between the germline ends. The CDR3 DNA reads as TGTGCCAGCAGCTCAAGGAGGGTTATTGAAGCTTTCTTT. Its translation is CASSSRRVIEAFF.

The chain employs TRBV5-6 and TRBJ1-5, with a tentative D call TRBD1 (6 bases). CDR1 is SGHDT, CDR2 YYEEEE, per germline. The V end lost 0 bases, the J end lost 14 bases, and 12 bases lay between the germline ends. The CDR3 has 12 residues. CDR3 protein: CASSLAGQREHF. The CDR3, as DNA: TGTGCCAGCAGCTTGGCCGGACAGCGAGAGCATTTT.